This is a list of T cell receptor beta chains from one sample in a study of blood T cell repertoires in COVID-19. Data came from immunoSEQ multiplex PCR; TCRdb stores just in-frame clones and leaves some out. The sample carries 120,000 or so clones, around 89% recorded once. Sequenced sample: peripheral blood. The receptors stem from a human donor in a cohort sampled during active COVID-19. Each CDR3 is given with its conserved first and last residue. Some rows mark clone size as missing; the rest say once, few, many or name a class of expanded clone.

clone_size | v_call | cdr3_aa
- | TRBV25-1 | CASSTLLAGNYNEQFF
- | TRBV14 | CASSHGGTGGDEQYF
- | TRBV5-1 | CASSLGAGAVEQFF
once | TRBV28 | CASRNPGTGSPNYGYTF
- | TRBV18 | CASSPQPLREQPQHF
- | TRBV5-1 | CASRLAGGPNNEQFF
- | TRBV6-5 | CASRPVQGRPYEQYF
- | TRBV20-1 | CSASAGRAYNEQFF
- | TRBV12-3/TRBV12-4 | CASSAAEQETQYF
- | TRBV10-1 | CASSESTGGYNEQFF
- | TRBV4-1 | CASSPGLLSSYNSPLHF
- | TRBV2 | CASSTGDRGHYEQYF
- | TRBV21-1 | CASSKSNQWPYSNQPQHF
- | TRBV9 | CASRGEGQGAIGELFF
once | TRBV5-1 | CASRLAGSTGELFF
- | TRBV4-1 | CASSQDPGGAYEQYF
- | TRBV7-9 | CASTPQGVNTEAFF
- | TRBV5-5 | CASSRTRDSLAYGYTF
few | TRBV2 | CASNAGELNTEAFF
- | TRBV7-9 | CASSSRDKNTEAFF
- | TRBV3-1/TRBV3-2 | CASSQDGAGTGAYEQYF
- | TRBV5-1 | CASSLGAVANEKLFF
- | TRBV5-1 | CASSFGLAGPPTQETQYF
- | TRBV5-1 | CASSRTGPVDNEQFF
- | TRBV12-2 | CASRHRDTYEQYF